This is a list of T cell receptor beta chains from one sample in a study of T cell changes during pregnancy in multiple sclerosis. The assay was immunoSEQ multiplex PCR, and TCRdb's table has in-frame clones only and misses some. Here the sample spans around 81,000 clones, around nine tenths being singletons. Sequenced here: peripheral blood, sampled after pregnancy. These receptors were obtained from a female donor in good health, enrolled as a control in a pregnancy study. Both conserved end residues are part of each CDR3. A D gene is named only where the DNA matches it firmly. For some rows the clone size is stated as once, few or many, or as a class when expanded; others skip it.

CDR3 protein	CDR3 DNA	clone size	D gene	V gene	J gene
CASLPGLAPNTQYF	TGTGCCAGCTTACCGGGACTAGCTCCGAATACGCAGTATTTT	NA	TRBD2	TRBV18	TRBJ2-3
CASSSRTAPNEQFF	TGCGCCAGCAGCAGCCGGACAGCCCCCAATGAGCAGTTCTTC	few	NA	TRBV5-1	TRBJ2-1
CASSAGQGVRAVTGELFF	TGTGCCAGTAGTGCGGGACAGGGGGTCAGGGCGGTCACCGGGGAGCTGTTTTTT	NA	TRBD1	TRBV19	TRBJ2-2
CARGGHEQYF	TGTGCCAGGGGAGGTCACGAGCAGTACTTC	NA	NA	TRBV14	TRBJ2-7
CASSSPPRGEQYF	TGTGCCAGCAGCTCCCCCCCCAGGGGCGAGCAGTACTTC	NA	NA	TRBV5-4	TRBJ2-7
CASSTGGSGGNEQFF	TGCGCCAGCAGCACCGGCGGGAGCGGGGGGAATGAGCAGTTCTTC	once	TRBD2	TRBV4-3	TRBJ2-1
CASSDAGADTQYF	TGTGCCAGCAGTGATGCGGGGGCGGATACGCAGTATTTT	NA	NA	TRBV2	TRBJ2-3
CASSYQGHITEAFF	TGTGCCAGCAGTTACCAGGGACATATCACTGAAGCTTTCTTT	NA	NA	TRBV6-5	TRBJ1-1
CASSGGRDRTNTDTQYF	TGTGCCAGCAGCGGGGGTCGGGACAGGACTAACACAGATACGCAGTATTTT	NA	TRBD1	TRBV11-2	TRBJ2-3
CASSWAGGQGGTGELFF	TGTGCCAGCAGTTGGGCAGGGGGACAGGGGGGAACCGGGGAGCTGTTTTTT	NA	TRBD1	TRBV28	TRBJ2-2
CASSLALYRPNYGYTF	TGTGCCAGCAGCTTAGCGCTTTACAGGCCCAACTATGGCTACACCTTC	NA	NA	TRBV7-9	TRBJ1-2
CASSQERRSGGYTF	TGTGCCAGCAGCCAAGAAAGACGCTCAGGAGGCTACACCTTC	NA	NA	TRBV4-2	TRBJ1-2
CASSLRGRDEQFF	TGTGCCAGCAGCTTGAGGGGGCGGGATGAGCAGTTCTTC	NA	TRBD1	TRBV5-6	TRBJ2-1
CASSPTGTRGLFDTQYF	TGTGCCAGCAGCCCAACCGGGACTAGGGGTCTTTTTGATACGCAGTATTTT	NA	TRBD2	TRBV7-2	TRBJ2-3
CAISFDSGLEKLFF	TGTGCCATCAGTTTTGACAGCGGGCTGGAAAAACTGTTTTTT	NA	NA	TRBV10-3	TRBJ1-4
CASSFNRDLYEQYF	TGTGCCAGCAGTTTCAACAGGGACCTCTACGAGCAGTACTTC	NA	NA	TRBV28	TRBJ2-7
CAIRTSGGPTDTQYF	TGTGCCATCAGGACTAGCGGGGGCCCGACAGATACGCAGTATTTT	NA	TRBD2	TRBV10-3	TRBJ2-3
CAWGGYEQYF	TGTGCCTGGGGCGGCTACGAGCAGTACTTC	NA	NA	TRBV30	TRBJ2-7
CAWRSRSRSNSPLHF	TGTGCCTGGAGGAGTAGGAGTAGGAGTAATTCACCCCTCCACTTT	NA	NA	TRBV30	TRBJ1-6
CASSISTGASQPQHF	TGTGCCAGTAGTATTTCAACAGGGGCGTCTCAGCCCCAGCATTTT	NA	TRBD1	TRBV19	TRBJ1-5
CASSEGVAGSFAQYF	TGTGCCAGCAGTGAAGGAGTCGCTGGTTCCTTTGCGCAGTATTTT	NA	NA	TRBV2	TRBJ2-3
CASSYAGESEKLFF	TGTGCCAGCAGTTACGCAGGGGAGAGCGAAAAACTGTTTTTT	NA	NA	TRBV6-6	TRBJ1-4
CASSLSGLALDTDTQYF	TGTGCCAGCAGTTTATCCGGGCTAGCGCTAGACACAGATACGCAGTATTTT	NA	NA	TRBV28	TRBJ2-3
CASAPVRTGIDTEAFF	TGCGCCAGCGCCCCTGTCAGGACAGGGATCGACACTGAAGCTTTCTTT	NA	TRBD1	TRBV5-1	TRBJ1-1
CASSHTSLAGGPRETQYF	TGTGCCAGCAGCCATACTTCCCTAGCGGGGGGGCCGAGGGAGACCCAGTACTTC	once	TRBD2	TRBV4-2	TRBJ2-5
CASSLSGGGGQPQHF	TGCGCCAGCAGCTTATCGGGGGGCGGTGGTCAGCCCCAGCATTTT	NA	NA	TRBV5-1	TRBJ1-5
CASSYSAERFNSPLHF	TGTGCCAGCAGTTACTCAGCGGAACGATTCAATTCACCCCTCCACTTT	once	NA	TRBV6-5	TRBJ1-6
CASSLDGRATNEKLFF	TGCGCCAGCAGCTTGGACGGTCGAGCAACTAATGAAAAACTGTTTTTT	NA	NA	TRBV5-1	TRBJ1-4
CASSYPGEGSGTEAFF	TGTGCCAGTAGTTACCCAGGAGAGGGTTCCGGCACTGAAGCTTTCTTT	NA	NA	TRBV19	TRBJ1-1
CASSDGGAYQPQHF	TGTGCCAGCAGTGATGGGGGGGCTTATCAGCCCCAGCATTTT	NA	NA	TRBV2	TRBJ1-5
CASSLQAYNEQFF	TGTGCCAGCAGTTTGCAAGCGTACAATGAGCAGTTCTTC	NA	NA	TRBV28	TRBJ2-1
CATSRAGSGANVLTF	TGTGCCACCAGCAGAGCAGGCTCTGGGGCCAACGTCCTGACTTTC	NA	NA	TRBV15	TRBJ2-6
CASSSHSGDSYNEQFF	TGCGCCAGCAGCTCTCATAGCGGGGACTCCTACAATGAGCAGTTCTTC	NA	TRBD2	TRBV5-1	TRBJ2-1
CASSPRTSGRAKDTQYF	TGTGCCAGCAGCCCCCGGACTAGCGGGAGGGCCAAAGATACGCAGTATTTT	NA	TRBD2	TRBV11-3	TRBJ2-3
CASSVTAGGFSNEQFF	TGTGCCAGCAGTGTCACGGCAGGGGGCTTTTCGAATGAGCAGTTCTTC	NA	TRBD1	TRBV6-1	TRBJ2-1
CASSFSGDNSPLHF	TGTGCCAGCAGCTTTTCAGGGGATAATTCACCCCTCCACTTT	NA	NA	TRBV13	TRBJ1-6
CASSELNTGELFF	TGCGCCAGCAGTGAGCTAAACACCGGGGAGCTGTTTTTT	NA	NA	TRBV10-1	TRBJ2-2